This TCR beta chain was obtained from a study of CD8+ T cells in alopecia areata. This clone was seen a few times. RNA extraction and reverse transcription yielded cDNA as sequencing template. Libraries were prepared by immunoSEQ multiplex PCR; TCRdb keeps only in-frame clonotypes and omits some of them. Of 130,000 or so clones detected, more than 40% appear once; the ten largest clones hold approximately 18%. Germline CDR1 is SQVTM and CDR2 is ANQGSEA. Trimming pared 3 bases from V and 3 bases from J, leaving 8 bases between. The CDR3 is made up of 12 amino acids. This clonotype was sampled from a human donor with alopecia areata. The material was CD8+ T cells sorted from blood, obtained at week 0. The chain employs TRBV29-1 and TRBJ1-1; D is possibly TRBD1 (5 bases). The CDR3 DNA reads TGCAGCGTTGATACAGGCGACACTGAAGCTTTCTTT. Residues: CSVDTGDTEAFF.